The clone carrying this TCR beta chain was picked up many times. TCRdb analysed the 5' RACE reads with MiXCR anew, one entry per CDR3 protein. The repertoire holds over 150,000 distinct CDR3 sequences, 15% to 20% seen once, with more than 3.5% in the top ten. The germline gives CDR1 SGHAT, CDR2 FQNNGV. CDR3 length equals 14 residues. Trimming removed 0 bases at V and 6 bases at J, with 11 bases between. This sample stems from a study of CD8 T cells in ankylosing spondylitis. The clonotype comes from a male donor under 30 with ankylosing spondylitis or in good health (not recorded which). The chain carries TRBV11-2 and TRBJ1-2, with unresolved D. Input material: blood, either unsorted or a sorted T cell fraction (not recorded which). CDR3 sequence reads: CASSLDSWPDGYTF. The CDR3 DNA reads TGTGCCAGCAGCTTAGATTCCTGGCCGGATGGCTACACCTTC.